This T cell receptor beta chain was recorded in a study of T cell responses to AZD1222 COVID-19 vaccine. Regarding the study as a whole: AZD1222 recipients seropositive at baseline numbered only five or six. Among the donors, most were white British and more were female, and clonal diversity was possibly underestimated.

The V and J ends lost 1 base and 4 bases, in that order; junction bases with no gene match: 9. CDR1 and CDR2 from the germline V gene are SEHNR and FQNEAQ (reference sequence). The CDR3 runs to 16 residues. Assay: immunoSEQ multiplex PCR; the TCRdb copy retains only in-frame clones and omits some. The table lists over 150,000 clones, roughly 89% of them singletons. About this clone itself: The target antigen is unknown.

This chain links TRBV7-9 with TRBJ1-2; 7 positions match TRBD1. This clonotype was sampled from an adult who received the AZD1222 COVID-19 vaccine. The sample in question was peripheral blood, obtained 28 days after the second AZD1222 dose. Here the CDR3 DNA reads TGTGCCAGCAGCTTAGTGAGGGTGGACAGGACCTATGGCTACACCTTC. This translates into CASSLVRVDRTYGYTF.